What follows are 17 T cell receptor beta chains derived from one specimen sequenced in a study of blood T cell repertoires in COVID-19. Only in-frame clones appear in the TCRdb table, and some are missing; sequencing was by immunoSEQ multiplex PCR. The table includes a few hundred thousand clones, approximately 85% detected once. The sequenced material came from peripheral blood. The source of these receptors is a human donor in a cohort sampled during active COVID-19.

This rearrangement joins TRBV3-1 (or the pseudogene TRBV3-2) to TRBJ2-7; 7 nucleotides line up with TRBD1. Germline values: CDR1 LGHDT, CDR2 YNNKEL (reference sequence). With V trimmed by 6 bases and J by 2 bases, 13 bases remained unmatched. This CDR3 has 16 amino acids. CDR3 coding DNA: TGTGCCAGCAGTCGAACTTCCGGGACAGTCCCCTACGAGCAGTACTTC. This sequence encodes CASSRTSGTVPYEQYF.

V and J are TRBV28 and TRBJ1-2, with TRBD1 matching over 7 bases. The V segment lost 5 bases and the J segment 4 bases; nucleotides outside the gene matches: 1. In germline, CDR1 is MDHEN, CDR2 SYDVKM. The CDR3 spans 12 residues. The CDR3 reads CASSQGGYGYTF. The CDR3 bases are TGTGCCAGCAGTCAGGGGGGCTATGGCTACACCTTC.

The rearrangement joins TRBV7-2 to TRBJ2-7; 9 bases are shared with TRBD2. J was trimmed by 4 bases and V by 5 bases; bases with no gene match: 9. The CDR3 has 15 amino acids. CDR1 is SGHTA, CDR2 FQGNSA, per germline. Written as DNA, the CDR3 is TGTGCCAGCAGCCCAGGGGGACTAGCCGTTTACGAGCAGTACTTC. It is translated as CASSPGGLAVYEQYF.

At least ten counts were recorded for this clone. The chain is built from TRBV6-1 and TRBJ2-7, with D possibly TRBD1 on 5 matching bases. Germline assignment: CDR1 MNHNS and CDR2 SASEGT. The CDR3 consists of 13 residues. V was trimmed by 2 bases and J by 6 bases, leaving 11 bases between them. The CDR3 bases are TGTGCCAGCAGTGAAAAGGTAAGGGGCGAGCAGTACTTC. This translates into CASSEKVRGEQYF.

The rearrangement links TRBV18 to TRBJ1-3; a possible D gene is TRBD1 (6 bases). Trimming stripped 2 bases from V and 3 bases from J, with 17 bases between. Per the germline V gene, CDR1 is KGHSH and CDR2 is LQKENI. The CDR3 length is 17 residues. CDR3 in amino acids: CASSPTTGSLFGNTIYF. CDR3 nucleotide sequence: TGTGCCAGCTCACCAACAACAGGGTCTCTCTTTGGAAACACCATATATTTT.

The chain recombines TRBV7-3 with TRBJ2-3; 7 nucleotides line up with TRBD2. V lost 6 bases, J lost 4 bases, and 4 bases stayed unmatched. This CDR3 has 13 residues. Germline CDR1 is SGHTA and CDR2 is FQGTGA. The CDR3 DNA follows: TGTGCCAGCAGGCACGGGGGGTCAGATACGCAGTATTTT. Its protein product is CASRHGGSDTQYF.

A single count supports this clone. The rearrangement joins TRBV15 to TRBJ1-5; 11 nucleotides line up with TRBD1. Unmatched junction bases numbered 2, after V lost 5 bases and J lost 2 bases. Looked up from germline, CDR1 is LNHNV and CDR2 is YYDKDF (reference sequence). The CDR3 is made up of 15 amino acids. The CDR3 region has the DNA TGTGCCACCAGCGGGGGACAGGGGGGCAATCAGCCCCAGCATTTT. Residues: CATSGGQGGNQPQHF.

The CDR3 bases are TGTGCCTGGAGCCCGACGCGGGATGGCTACACCTTC. As protein: CAWSPTRDGYTF. The chain recombines TRBV30 with TRBJ1-2; D unclear. CDR1 and CDR2 (germline): GTSNPN, SVGIG (reference sequence). The V end was cut by 3 bases, the J end by 6 bases, with 11 bases between. This CDR3 is 12 amino acids long.

This chain connects TRBV9 to TRBJ2-7, with TRBD2 matching 8 bases. The trim removed 2 bases at V and 2 bases at J, leaving 9 bases unmatched. From germline, CDR1 is SGDLS and CDR2 YYNGEE. The CDR3 loop spans 16 amino acids. In DNA form, the CDR3 reads TGTGCCAGCAGCGTGTCGAGCGGGGGAGTCCCCTACGAGCAGTACTTC. Its protein product is CASSVSSGGVPYEQYF. Looking up the rest from reference TRBV9 and TRBJ2-7 gives the full variable domain: DSGVTQTPKHLITATGQRVTLRCSPRSGDLSVYWYQQSLDQGLQFLIQYYNGEERAKGNILERFSAQQFPDLHSELNLSSLELGDSALYFCASSVSSGGVPYEQYFGPGTRLTVT.

This chain uses TRBV27 with TRBJ2-5; D ambiguous. The V and J ends lost 3 bases and 4 bases respectively, with 12 bases between them. This CDR3 has 14 amino acids. Germline V CDR1 and CDR2: MNHEY, SMNVEV (reference sequence). CDR3: CASSFAASGETQYF. The DNA of the CDR3 is TGTGCCAGCAGTTTCGCAGCGTCTGGAGAGACCCAGTACTTC.

This rearrangement joins TRBV7-3 to TRBJ1-1; 10 bases fit TRBD1. With V trimmed by 5 bases and J by 5 bases, 5 bases remained unmatched. The CDR3 spans 14 residues. CDR1 and CDR2 (germline): SGHTA, FQGTGA. The CDR3 DNA is TGTGCCAGCAGCCGCGGGACAGGGGAAACTGAAGCTTTCTTT. Protein product: CASSRGTGETEAFF.

The chain recombines TRBV6-5 with TRBJ1-1; D possibly corresponds to TRBD1 (5 bases). CDR1 and CDR2 from the germline V gene are MNHEY and SVGAGI. CDR3 length equals 15 residues. Trimming pared 6 bases from V and 0 bases from J, leaving 14 bases between. CDR3 amino acids: CASSSKPTVNTEAFF. The CDR3 DNA reads TGTGCCAGCAGCTCGAAGCCGACAGTGAACACTGAAGCTTTCTTT.

This chain uses TRBV6-5 with TRBJ2-7; 7 bases are shared with TRBD1. V lost 8 bases to trimming and J lost 6 bases; unmatched junction nucleotides: 7. Germline V CDR1 and CDR2: MNHEY, SVGAGI. The CDR3 is 12 residues long. The CDR3 nucleotides read TGTGCCAGCTTAGGACAGGTCGGCGAGCAGTACTTC. Protein sequence: CASLGQVGEQYF.

This clone was recorded once. The chain recombines TRBV10-3 with TRBJ1-1, with TRBD1 identical over 9 bases. CDR3 length equals 14 residues. The V and J ends lost 10 bases and 6 bases, in that order; junction bases with no gene match: 12. Germline CDR1 and CDR2: ENHRY and SYGVKD. CDR3 amino acids: CATRGTGLKSEAFF. The DNA of the CDR3 is TGTGCCACTCGGGGGACAGGGTTAAAATCTGAAGCTTTCTTT.

The V gene is TRBV7-8, the J gene TRBJ2-1; D is unresolved. Germline CDR1 SGHVS, CDR2 FQNEAQ. Trimming removed 1 base from V and 4 bases from J, with 8 bases in between. This CDR3 spans 14 amino acids. This CDR3 reads CASSLGQLYNEQFF. CDR3 in DNA: TGTGCCAGCAGCTTAGGGCAGTTATACAATGAGCAGTTCTTC. Supplemented by reference TRBV7-8 and TRBJ2-1, the full variable domain reads GAGVSQSPRYKVAKRGQDVALRCDPISGHVSLFWYQQALGQGPEFLTYFQNEAQLDKSGLPSDRFFAERPEGSVSTLKIQRTQQEDSAVYLCASSLGQLYNEQFFGPGTRLTVL.

The V and J genes are TRBV10-3 and TRBJ1-6; no firm D call. Trimming pared 4 bases from V and 7 bases from J, leaving 8 bases between. This CDR3 contains 13 residues. CDR1 is ENHRY, CDR2 SYGVKD, per germline. The CDR3 nucleotides read TGTGCCATCAGTGGGCAAATGAATTCACCCCTCCACTTT. It yields the protein CAISGQMNSPLHF.

V and J are TRBV7-2 and TRBJ1-2; TRBD1 matches 7 bases. This CDR3 contains 15 residues. Germline loops: CDR1 SGHTA, CDR2 FQGNSA. The ends lost 5 bases at V and 3 bases at J; junction bases unmatched: 9. The CDR3 reads CASSKTGETDYGYTF. Here the CDR3 DNA reads TGTGCCAGCAGCAAAACAGGGGAAACGGACTATGGCTACACCTTC.